This T cell receptor beta chain appears in the sequencing data of a study of CD8 T cells in ankylosing spondylitis. General study findings and limits: For ankylosing spondylitis blood, a TCR beta motif of 7 to 9 highly homologous variants appeared characteristic. Disease-linked clones bore a CD8+ phenotype, appearing relatively rarely in peripheral blood. In ankylosing spondylitis patients, matched synovial fluid reportedly showed significant enrichment of disease-linked clones.

This clonotype has only a few counts. Antigen unknown. Quantitative 5'-RACE with molecular barcodes produced the TCR beta libraries. TCRdb analysed the 5' RACE reads with MiXCR anew, one entry per CDR3 protein. Of hundreds of thousands of distinct CDR3 sequences in the sample, approximately 10% are singletons; the top ten hold 0.51%. Material: blood, either unsorted or a sorted T cell fraction (not recorded which). The origin of this receptor is a male donor with ankylosing spondylitis.

CDR3 sequence: CASSRTHRGANTGELFF. DNA of the CDR3: TGCGCCAGCAGCCGGACCCACAGGGGCGCCAACACCGGGGAGCTGTTTTTT. The rearrangement uses TRBV5-1 and TRBJ2-2; 7 nucleotides agree with TRBD1. The V and J ends lost 4 bases and 2 bases, in that order; junction bases with no gene match: 11. CDR3 size: 17 residues. Germline-derived CDR1 and CDR2 are SGHRS and YFSETQ.